This TCR beta chain comes out of a study of blood T cell repertoires in COVID-19. Seattle's cohort entered during active infection and was followed longitudinally. In the study's own analysis: Amplification with reference gene primers provided the estimates of nucleated cell counts. The assay was immunoSEQ multiplex PCR, and TCRdb's table has in-frame clones only and misses some. From that table come the V and J calls and clone size; the DNA was used to work out D and trimming. The sample has roughly 160,000 clones, just over 90% seen once. Sample: peripheral blood. The clonotype was recovered from a man aged 18 to 30 with COVID-19, enrolled during active disease.

In nucleotides, the CDR3 is TGTGCCAGCACCTGGACAGAAACGAACACTGAAGCTTTCTTT. It specifies CASTWTETNTEAFF. V usage is TRBV6-5 and J usage is TRBJ1-1; possibly TRBD1 for D (6 bases). Deletions cut 7 bases from V and 1 base from J, with 13 bases between. CDR1 is MNHEY, CDR2 SVGAGI, per germline. The CDR3 contains 14 residues.